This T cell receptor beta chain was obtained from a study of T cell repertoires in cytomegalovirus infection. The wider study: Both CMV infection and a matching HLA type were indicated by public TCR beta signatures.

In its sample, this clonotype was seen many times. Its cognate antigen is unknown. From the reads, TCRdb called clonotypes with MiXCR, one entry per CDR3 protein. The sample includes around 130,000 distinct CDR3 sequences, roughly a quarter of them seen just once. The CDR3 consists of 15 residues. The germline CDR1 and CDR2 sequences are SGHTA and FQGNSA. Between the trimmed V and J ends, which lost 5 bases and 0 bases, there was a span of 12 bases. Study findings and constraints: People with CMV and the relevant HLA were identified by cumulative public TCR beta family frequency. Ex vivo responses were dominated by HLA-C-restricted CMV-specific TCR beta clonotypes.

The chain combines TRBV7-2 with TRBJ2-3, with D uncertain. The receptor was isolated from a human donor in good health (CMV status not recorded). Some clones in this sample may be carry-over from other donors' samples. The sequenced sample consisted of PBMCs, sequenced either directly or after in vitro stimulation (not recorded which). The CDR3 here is CASSPISQSTDTQYF. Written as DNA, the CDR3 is TGTGCCAGCAGCCCCATATCGCAGAGCACAGATACGCAGTATTTT.